These T cell receptor beta chains were read from a single sample in a study of regulatory T cells in long-lasting Graves disease. TCRdb passed the multiplex PCR reads through MiXCR, listing each CDR3 protein once. This sample yields 200,000 to 250,000 distinct CDR3 sequences, of which around a fifth are seen a single time; roughly 12% belongs to the top ten. This sample was shared with a second study, whose subject was T cells in Graves' hyperthyroidism and ophthalmopathy.

The sample was peripheral blood mononuclear cells (PBMCs), taken at new diagnosis, from a patient treated with antithyroid drugs. The receptors here all came from a woman between 25 and 40 years old with Graves disease. Both conserved end residues are part of each CDR3. D genes are given only for firm matches. Not every row has a clone size; where given, it reads once, few, many or a size class.

CAISAPGQGLSGNTIYF,TGTGCCATCAGTGCCCCGGGACAGGGTCTCTCTGGAAACACCATATATTTT,many,TRBJ1-3,TRBD1,TRBV10-3
CASSFERGETQYF,TGTGCCAGCAGCTTTGAGCGGGGTGAGACCCAGTACTTC,many,TRBJ2-5,TRBD2,TRBV11-3
CASSRKMNTEAFF,TGTGCCAGCAGCCGGAAGATGAACACTGAAGCTTTCTTT,many,TRBJ1-1,-,TRBV3-1
CASSFDRDREGQPQHF,TGTGCCAGCAGCTTCGACAGGGACAGGGAGGGGCAGCCCCAGCATTTT,once,TRBJ1-5,TRBD1,TRBV13
CAWSGGSGGAGNIQYF,TGTGCCTGGAGTGGGGGGAGCGGGGGGGCCGGAAACATTCAGTACTTC,-,TRBJ2-4,TRBD2,TRBV30
CASSLGAGVGQPQHF,TGTGCCAGCAGCTTGGGGGCAGGGGTTGGTCAGCCCCAGCATTTT,-,TRBJ1-5,-,TRBV5-6
CASSGDRVQETQYF,TGTGCCAGCAGCGGGGACAGGGTCCAAGAGACCCAGTACTTC,many,TRBJ2-5,TRBD1,TRBV2
CASSIFSSGRAFNEQFF,TGTGCCAGTAGTATATTCAGCAGCGGGAGGGCCTTTAATGAGCAGTTCTTC,many,TRBJ2-1,TRBD2,TRBV19
CASSESNAYEQYF,TGTGCCAGCAGTGAAAGCAATGCCTACGAGCAGTACTTC,many,TRBJ2-7,-,TRBV25-1
CASSQPLETDTQYF,TGCGCCAGCAGCCAACCATTAGAAACAGATACGCAGTATTTT,many,TRBJ2-3,-,TRBV4-1
CASSAQGWVNTEAFF,TGTGCCAGCAGTGCACAGGGATGGGTGAACACTGAAGCTTTCTTT,many,TRBJ1-1,-,TRBV6-1
CASSDYRAASKYLLEKLFF,TGTGCCAGCAGTGACTACAGGGCAGCTAGTAAATATCTTCTTGAAAAACTGTTTTTT,many,TRBJ1-4,-,TRBV2
CASSPIGLAGVNEQFF,TGTGCCAGCAGCCCGATCGGACTAGCGGGAGTGAATGAGCAGTTCTTC,many,TRBJ2-1,TRBD2,TRBV14
CASSRRGVNTEAFF,TGTGCCAGCAGCCGTAGGGGGGTGAACACTGAAGCTTTCTTT,few,TRBJ1-1,-,TRBV5-8
CASSQTGLSYNEQFF,TGTGCCAGTAGCCAGACGGGACTATCGTACAATGAGCAGTTCTTC,few,TRBJ2-1,TRBD2,TRBV19
CACRREGALWNSPLHF,TGTGCCTGCCGCCGGGAGGGGGCGCTATGGAATTCACCCCTCCACTTT,few,TRBJ1-6,TRBD1,TRBV30
CSARDGAGWGLSHQPQHF,TGCAGTGCTAGAGATGGGGCAGGCTGGGGGTTATCACATCAGCCCCAGCATTTT,few,TRBJ1-5,-,TRBV20-1
CATSEMWGNQPQHF,TGTGCCACCAGCGAGATGTGGGGCAATCAGCCCCAGCATTTT,-,TRBJ1-5,-,TRBV15
CASSLAGGWNEQYF,TGTGCCAGCAGCTTGGCAGGGGGCTGGAACGAGCAGTACTTC,-,TRBJ2-7,TRBD1,TRBV11-2
CSARLAGRSYEQYF,TGCAGTGCTAGACTGGCGGGACGCTCCTACGAGCAGTACTTC,many,TRBJ2-7,-,TRBV20-1
CAISETAPGTYTEAFF,TGTGCCATCAGTGAGACCGCTCCCGGGACTTACACTGAAGCTTTCTTT,many,TRBJ1-1,-,TRBV10-3
CASSVGKGSEQYF,TGTGCCAGCAGCGTAGGGAAAGGATCCGAGCAGTACTTC,many,TRBJ2-7,-,TRBV9